One sample yielded the 22 T cell receptor beta chains listed below, sequenced in a study of persistence of HIV-infected CD4 T cells. The immunoSEQ assay was version 4, run in survey mode. Data came from immunoSEQ multiplex PCR; TCRdb stores just in-frame clones and leaves some out. The sample records tens of thousands of clones, about 84% being singletons. Overlapping HIV-1 Gag 15-mer peptides at approximately 0.96 ug per peptide per mL were used. CD40L/CD69 double-negative CD45RO-high memory CD4+ T cells were collected. These receptors have no known antigen. The sequenced sample was CD4+ T cells sorted from PBMCs after approximately 18-hour stimulation, obtained from a patient who received antiretroviral therapy. These receptors originate from an adult man with HIV who was CMV-seropositive.

The genes are TRBV7-9 and TRBJ2-1; 10 bases are a match to TRBD2. This CDR3 spans 18 amino acids. J was trimmed by 8 bases and V by 1 base; bases with no gene match: 14. Germline assignment: CDR1 SEHNR and CDR2 FQNEAQ (reference sequence). The DNA for the CDR3 is TGTGCCAGCAGCTTAGGGGCCATAGGACTAGCGGTCCTCGATGAGCAGTTCTTC. Its translation: CASSLGAIGLAVLDEQFF.

The J gene is TRBJ2-1, the V gene TRBV9; the match to TRBD2 covers 8 bases. Germline CDR1 is SGDLS and CDR2 is YYNGEE. This CDR3 comprises 16 residues. Germline trimming cut 4 bases from V and 6 bases from J; bases unmatched to any gene: 12. The CDR3 bases are TGTGCCAGCAGCCTCCTGGGGACTAGTAATACCAATGAGCAGTTCTTC. Encoded protein: CASSLLGTSNTNEQFF. The variable domain in full, completed from reference TRBV9 and TRBJ2-1, reads DSGVTQTPKHLITATGQRVTLRCSPRSGDLSVYWYQQSLDQGLQFLIQYYNGEERAKGNILERFSAQQFPDLHSELNLSSLELGDSALYFCASSLLGTSNTNEQFFGPGTRLTVL.

The rearrangement links TRBV5-6 to TRBJ1-3, with D perhaps TRBD1 (6 bases). The CDR3 loop spans 16 amino acids. The V end was cut by 3 bases, the J end by 0 bases, with 13 bases between. CDR1 SGHDT and CDR2 YYEEEE come from the germline V gene. CDR3 coding DNA: TGTGCCAGCAGCTCGGCCAGGGGCGGCTCTGGAAACACCATATATTTT. Its translation is CASSSARGGSGNTIYF.

This clone was observed a few times. The same CDR3 is also encoded by other DNA sequences in this sample. The chain has TRBV18 and TRBJ1-5; D ambiguous. Between the trimmed V and J ends, which lost 1 base and 4 bases, there was a span of 8 bases. The CDR3 extends over 14 amino acids. CDR1 and CDR2 from the germline V gene are KGHSH and LQKENI. The CDR3 spells CASSPLDGNQPQHF. The CDR3 DNA reads as TGTGCCAGCTCACCACTGGACGGAAATCAGCCCCAGCATTTT. The full variable domain, with the rest looked up from reference TRBV18 and TRBJ1-5, is NAGVMQNPRHLVRRRGQEARLRCSPMKGHSHVYWYRQLPEEGLKFMVYLQKENIIDESGMPKERFSAEFPKEGPSILRIQQVVRGDSAAYFCASSPLDGNQPQHFGDGTRLSIL.

The chain couples TRBV7-9 to TRBJ1-3; D gene ambiguous. Germline CDR1 and CDR2: SEHNR and FQNEAQ (reference sequence). The V gene lost 7 bases and the J gene lost 0 bases, with 16 bases spanning the gap. This CDR3 contains 16 residues. The CDR3: CASTLSPGISGNTIYF. The DNA for the CDR3 is TGTGCCAGCACCCTAAGTCCGGGGATCTCTGGAAACACCATATATTTT.

The gene calls are TRBV5-1 and TRBJ1-5; tentative D call: TRBD1 (5 bases). The V and J ends lost 0 bases and 1 base respectively, with 8 bases between them. The germline CDR1 and CDR2 sequences are SGHRS and YFSETQ. This CDR3 contains 15 residues. In DNA, the CDR3 is TGCGCCAGCAGCTTGGGGGGCTTGAGCAATCAGCCCCAGCATTTT. Its translation: CASSLGGLSNQPQHF.

J is TRBJ2-7 and V is TRBV5-1, with 12 positions matching TRBD1. Trimming removed 3 bases from V and 7 bases from J; junction bases left unmatched: 5. Per germline, CDR1 SGHRS and CDR2 YFSETQ. The CDR3 is 14 amino acids. CDR3 in amino acids: CASSSGTGGREQYF. The DNA of the CDR3 is TGCGCCAGCAGCTCCGGGACAGGGGGCCGAGAGCAGTACTTC.

This chain links TRBV7-2 with TRBJ2-5; D is possibly TRBD2 (6 bases). The CDR3 covers 14 residues. The V end lost 5 bases, the J end lost 2 bases, and 12 bases lay between the germline ends. Germline V gives CDR1 SGHTA, CDR2 FQGNSA. The CDR3, as DNA: TGTGCCAGCAGCCGCAGGGAGGCTCAAGAGACCCAGTACTTC. It specifies CASSRREAQETQYF. The full variable domain, its missing parts supplied by reference TRBV7-2 and TRBJ2-5, is GAGVSQSPSNKVTEKGKDVELRCDPISGHTALYWYRQSLGQGLEFLIYFQGNSAPDKSGLPSDRFSAERTGGSVSTLTIQRTQQEDSAVYLCASSRREAQETQYFGPGTRLLVL.

CDR3 sequence: CASSFRVGELFF. In DNA form, the CDR3 reads TGTGCCAGCAGTTTCAGGGTCGGGGAGCTGTTTTTT. This rearrangement joins TRBV12-3 or TRBV12-4 to TRBJ2-2; tentative D call: TRBD1 (5 bases). The V and J ends lost 3 bases and 7 bases respectively, with 6 bases between them. The CDR3 length is 12 residues.

The V call is TRBV15, the J call TRBJ1-1, with D uncertain. Trimming removed 1 base from V and 3 bases from J, with 6 bases in between. This CDR3 comprises 13 residues. CDR1 LNHNV and CDR2 YYDKDF come from the germline V gene (reference sequence). The CDR3 is CATSRAGYTEAFF. The CDR3, as DNA: TGTGCCACCAGCAGAGCCGGATACACTGAAGCTTTCTTT.

The V call is TRBV15, the J call TRBJ2-7; D might be TRBD1 (6 bases). V lost 0 bases, J lost 6 bases, and 15 bases lay in between. CDR3 size: 15 residues. Germline loops: CDR1 LNHNV, CDR2 YYDKDF (reference sequence). This CDR3 reads CATSRDRSRGLEQYF. CDR3 in DNA: TGTGCCACCAGCAGAGATCGCAGCAGGGGCCTCGAGCAGTACTTC. Full variable domain (missing parts from reference TRBV15 and TRBJ2-7): DAMVIQNPRYQVTQFGKPVTLSCSQTLNHNVMYWYQQKSSQAPKLLFHYYDKDFNNEADTPDNFQSRRPNTSFCFLDIRSPGLGDTAMYLCATSRDRSRGLEQYFGPGTRLTVT.

The CDR3 reads CASSPGRGWGYGYTF. In DNA, the CDR3 is TGTGCCAGCAGCCCTGGCAGGGGGTGGGGCTATGGCTACACCTTC. The V call is TRBV7-2, the J call TRBJ1-2, with 7 bases aligning to TRBD1. The ends lost 5 bases at V and 4 bases at J; junction bases unmatched: 10. Germline CDR1 reads SGHTA; CDR2 reads FQGNSA. This CDR3 spans 15 amino acids.

This clone was seen once. This chain uses TRBV15 with TRBJ2-6; no reliable D call. Germline V gives CDR1 LNHNV, CDR2 YYDKDF (reference sequence). Deletions cut 6 bases from V and 0 bases from J, with 6 bases between. The CDR3 length is 14 residues. The CDR3 DNA reads TGTGCCACCAGGAGATCCTCTGGGGCCAACGTCCTGACTTTC. It encodes CATRRSSGANVLTF.

The J gene is TRBJ1-1, the V gene TRBV28; 7 positions match TRBD1. The trim removed 2 bases at V and 6 bases at J, leaving 9 bases unmatched. The CDR3 totals 15 residues. Per germline, CDR1 MDHEN and CDR2 SYDVKM. The CDR3 coding sequence is TGTGCCAGCAGTTTACGACCAGGGGGAAGGGCTGAAGCTTTCTTT. Translation gives CASSLRPGGRAEAFF.

The chain is built from TRBV7-9 and TRBJ2-7; 11 bases line up with TRBD1. CDR3 length: 13 residues. V dropped 5 bases and J dropped 9; count of bases not matched to a gene: 6. The V gene's germline CDR1 is SEHNR and CDR2 FQNEAQ (reference sequence). The chain's CDR3 is CASSPGTGGAQYF. CDR3 DNA sequence: TGTGCCAGCAGCCCCGGGACAGGGGGAGCGCAGTACTTC.

With regard to this clone: This may stem from a read error, because a much larger clone lies one nucleotide away. The sample carries other DNA sequences with the same CDR3. The J gene is TRBJ1-3, the V gene TRBV2; no clear D gene. Germline loops: CDR1 SNHLY, CDR2 FYNNEI. The CDR3 length is 16 residues. The CDR3 region has the DNA TGTGCCAGCAGTGAAGGGCAGCGCTACTCTGGAAATACCATATATTTT. Its translation is CASSEGQRYSGNTIYF.

V gene TRBV3-1 (or the pseudogene TRBV3-2) combines with J gene TRBJ1-6; 8 bases match TRBD1. This CDR3 has 15 residues. After removal of 3 bases from V and 13 bases from J, the junction contained 11 bases not matched to a gene. The germline V gene encodes CDR1 LGHDT and CDR2 YNNKEL (reference sequence). CDR3 protein: CASSHTGTGVSPLHF. Here the CDR3 DNA reads TGTGCCAGCAGCCATACCGGGACAGGCGTCAGTCCCCTCCACTTT.

The rearrangement uses TRBV30 and TRBJ1-6; possible D gene TRBD1, 5 bases. This CDR3 contains 17 residues. Germline V gene lookup returns CDR1 GTSNPN and CDR2 SVGIG (reference sequence). The V and J ends lost 2 bases and 7 bases respectively, with 21 bases between them. The CDR3 loop reads CAWSINTGGAENSPLHF. CDR3 in DNA: TGTGCCTGGAGTATTAATACGGGTGGGGCTGAGAATTCACCCCTCCACTTT.

The V and J genes are TRBV27 and TRBJ2-7; tentative D call: TRBD1 (6 bases). V was shortened by 2 bases and J by 2 bases, with 10 bases between the two germline ends. The CDR3 sequence is 14 residues long. Germline V gene data show CDR1 as MNHEY and CDR2 as SMNVEV (reference sequence). The CDR3, as DNA: TGTGCCAGCAGTTTAGGCAGGGGACCCTACGAGCAGTACTTC. Amino acids: CASSLGRGPYEQYF.

The chain has TRBV2 and TRBJ1-6; D not certain. Germline-derived CDR1 and CDR2 are SNHLY and FYNNEI. V lost 4 bases, J lost 0 bases, and 7 bases lay in between. The CDR3 sequence is 15 residues long. This CDR3 is CASSVESSYNSPLHF. CDR3 in DNA: TGTGCCAGCAGTGTGGAAAGCTCCTATAATTCACCCCTCCACTTT.

J is TRBJ2-1 and V is TRBV7-8, with 12 positions matching TRBD1. The CDR3 totals 20 residues. After removal of 2 bases from V and 3 bases from J, the junction contained 14 bases not matched to a gene. Germline V gives CDR1 SGHVS, CDR2 FQNEAQ. CDR3 residues: CASSLRGTGGKPNIYNEQFF. The DNA of the CDR3 is TGTGCCAGCAGCTTACGGGGGACAGGGGGCAAACCAAACATCTACAATGAGCAGTTCTTC.

This clone was picked up a small number of times. The chain links TRBV3-1 (or the pseudogene TRBV3-2) to TRBJ1-1; D is possibly TRBD1 (6 bases). This CDR3 contains 13 residues. V shed 7 bases and J shed 4 bases, with 13 bases lying between them. Germline V gene data show CDR1 as LGHDT and CDR2 as YNNKEL (reference sequence). CDR3: CASTPQGFTEAFF. DNA for the CDR3: TGTGCCAGCACCCCACAGGGTTTCACTGAAGCTTTCTTT.